The 2 T cell receptor beta chains below come from one sample, sequenced in a study of T cells in Graves' hyperthyroidism and ophthalmopathy. There were TCR beta CDR3 regions amplified from RNA transcripts. The HTBI set primed first-round TCR CDR3 RT-PCR. TCRdb processed the multiplex PCR reads anew with MiXCR; each CDR3 protein has one entry. Here the sample spans around 480,000 distinct CDR3 sequences, approximately 14% being singletons. The sequenced sample consisted of blood. The receptors were gathered from a woman between 18 and 30 years old with Graves' hyperthyroidism.

The sample holds many counts of this clonotype. This chain links TRBV14 with TRBJ2-1; TRBD1 or TRBD2 may be the D gene (6 bases each). Germline V gene data show CDR1 as SGHDN and CDR2 as FVKESK. This CDR3 is 16 amino acids long. The V end was cut by 4 bases, the J end by 6 bases, with 19 bases between. CDR3 amino acids: CASSLKPGAMGNEQFF. The DNA for the CDR3 is TGTGCCAGCAGCCTTAAGCCGGGGGCCATGGGCAATGAGCAGTTCTTC.

In this sample, this clonotype turned up many times. This rearrangement joins TRBV12-5 to TRBJ1-2; D remains unclear. Germline lookup yields CDR1 LGHNT and CDR2 FRNRAP. The CDR3 extends over 13 amino acids. Trimming shortened V by 5 bases and J by 5 bases, and 12 bases separated the two germline ends. CDR3 bases: TGTGCTAGTGGTGTCGAGCTAAGTTATGGCTACACCTTC. Translated: CASGVELSYGYTF.